This T cell receptor beta chain was captured by sequencing in a study of blood T cells in healthy people across ages. This CDR3 comprises 15 residues. CDR1 and CDR2 from the germline V gene are LGHNA and YNFKEQ. V dropped 1 base and J dropped 1 base, with 8 bases sitting between them. Together with a sample-barcoded 5' primer, a J-beta primer mix was included in a second PCR lasting roughly 6 to 12 cycles. TCRdb re-derived calls from the 5' RACE reads in MiXCR, one entry per CDR3 protein. The table lists about 2 million distinct CDR3 sequences, approximately 50% of them singletons. This clonotype was sampled from a woman in her 40s in good health. The sample consisted of blood. The chain uses TRBV4-2 and TRBJ2-1, with D possibly TRBD2 on 5 matching bases. The CDR3, as DNA: TGTGCCAGCAGCCAAGTTTCGGGGTCCTACAATGAGCAGTTCTTC. It specifies CASSQVSGSYNEQFF.